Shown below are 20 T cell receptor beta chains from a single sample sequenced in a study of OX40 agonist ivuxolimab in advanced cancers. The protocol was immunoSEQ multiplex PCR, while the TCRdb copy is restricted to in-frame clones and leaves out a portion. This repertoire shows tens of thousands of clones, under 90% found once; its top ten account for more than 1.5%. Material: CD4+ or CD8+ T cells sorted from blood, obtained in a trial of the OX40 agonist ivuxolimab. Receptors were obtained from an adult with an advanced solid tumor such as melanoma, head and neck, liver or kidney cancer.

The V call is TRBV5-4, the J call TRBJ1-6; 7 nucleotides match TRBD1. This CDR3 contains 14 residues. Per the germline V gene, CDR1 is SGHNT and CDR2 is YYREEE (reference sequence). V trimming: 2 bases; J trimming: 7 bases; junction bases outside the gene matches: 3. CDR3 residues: CASSFGRGNSPLHF. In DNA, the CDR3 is TGTGCCAGCAGCTTCGGCAGGGGGAATTCACCCCTCCACTTT.

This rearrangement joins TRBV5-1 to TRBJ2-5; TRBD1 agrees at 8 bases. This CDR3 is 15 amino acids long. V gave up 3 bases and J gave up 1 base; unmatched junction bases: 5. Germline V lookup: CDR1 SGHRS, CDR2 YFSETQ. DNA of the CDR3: TGCGCCAGCAGCTGGACAGGGCCCTTCCAAGAGACCCAGTACTTC. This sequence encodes CASSWTGPFQETQYF.

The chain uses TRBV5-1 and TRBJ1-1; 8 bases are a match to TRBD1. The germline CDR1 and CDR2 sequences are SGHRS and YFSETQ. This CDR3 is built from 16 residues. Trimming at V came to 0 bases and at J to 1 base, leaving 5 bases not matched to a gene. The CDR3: CASSLARGLRNTEAFF. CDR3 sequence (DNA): TGCGCCAGCAGCTTGGCCAGGGGGCTTCGGAACACTGAAGCTTTCTTT.

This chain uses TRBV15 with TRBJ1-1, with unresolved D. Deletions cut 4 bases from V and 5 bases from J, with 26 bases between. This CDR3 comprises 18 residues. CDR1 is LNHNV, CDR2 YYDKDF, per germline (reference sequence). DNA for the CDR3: TGTGCCACCAGCACCACCAACTGGCGGGGAAGGCCGGGAACTGAAGCTTTCTTT. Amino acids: CATSTTNWRGRPGTEAFF.

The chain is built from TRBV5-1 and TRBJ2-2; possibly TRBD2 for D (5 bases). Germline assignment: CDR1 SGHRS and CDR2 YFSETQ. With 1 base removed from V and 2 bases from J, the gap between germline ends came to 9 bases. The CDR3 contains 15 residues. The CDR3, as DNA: TGCGCCAGCAGCTTGATAGAGGGTAACACCGGGGAGCTGTTTTTT. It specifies CASSLIEGNTGELFF.

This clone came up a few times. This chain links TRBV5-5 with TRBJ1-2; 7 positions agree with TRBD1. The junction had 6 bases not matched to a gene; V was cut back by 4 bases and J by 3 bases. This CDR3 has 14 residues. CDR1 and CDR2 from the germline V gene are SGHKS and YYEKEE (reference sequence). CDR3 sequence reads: CASSKTGIDYGYTF. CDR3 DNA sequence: TGTGCCAGCAGCAAGACAGGGATTGACTATGGCTACACCTTC.

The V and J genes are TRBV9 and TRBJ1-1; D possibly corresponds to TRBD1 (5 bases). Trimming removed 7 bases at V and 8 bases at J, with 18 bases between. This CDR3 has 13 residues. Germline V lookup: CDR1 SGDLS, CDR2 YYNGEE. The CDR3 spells CASAPAGRGEAFF. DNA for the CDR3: TGTGCCAGCGCCCCCGCGGGGCGAGGGGAAGCTTTCTTT.

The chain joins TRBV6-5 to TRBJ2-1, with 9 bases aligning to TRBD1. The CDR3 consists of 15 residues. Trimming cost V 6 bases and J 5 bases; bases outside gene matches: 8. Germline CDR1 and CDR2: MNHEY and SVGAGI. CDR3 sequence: CASSPWTGDNNEQFF. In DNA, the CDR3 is TGTGCCAGCAGCCCCTGGACAGGGGACAACAATGAGCAGTTCTTC.

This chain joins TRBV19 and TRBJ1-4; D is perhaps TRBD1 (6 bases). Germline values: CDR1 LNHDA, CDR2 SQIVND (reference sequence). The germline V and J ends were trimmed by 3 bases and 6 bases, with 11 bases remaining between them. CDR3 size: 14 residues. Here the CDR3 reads CASSITGLYEKLFF. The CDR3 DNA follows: TGTGCCAGTAGTATTACAGGGTTATATGAAAAACTGTTTTTT.

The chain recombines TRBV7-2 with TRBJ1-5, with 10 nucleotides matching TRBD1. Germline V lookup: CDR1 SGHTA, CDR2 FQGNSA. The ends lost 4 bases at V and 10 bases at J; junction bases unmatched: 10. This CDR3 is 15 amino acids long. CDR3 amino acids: CASSSTGTGVRPQHF. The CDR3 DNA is TGTGCCAGCAGCTCCACCGGGACAGGGGTACGTCCCCAGCATTTT.

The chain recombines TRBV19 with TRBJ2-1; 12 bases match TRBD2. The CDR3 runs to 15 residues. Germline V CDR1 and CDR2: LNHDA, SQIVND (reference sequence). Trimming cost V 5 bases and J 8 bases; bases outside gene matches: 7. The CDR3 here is CASSPQGLAGYEQFF. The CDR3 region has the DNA TGTGCCAGTAGTCCCCAAGGACTAGCGGGGTATGAGCAGTTCTTC. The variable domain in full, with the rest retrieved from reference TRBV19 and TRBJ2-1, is DGGITQSPKYLFRKEGQNVTLSCEQNLNHDAMYWYRQDPGQGLRLIYYSQIVNDFQKGDIAEGYSVSREKKESFPLTVTSAQKNPTAFYLCASSPQGLAGYEQFFGPGTRLTVL.

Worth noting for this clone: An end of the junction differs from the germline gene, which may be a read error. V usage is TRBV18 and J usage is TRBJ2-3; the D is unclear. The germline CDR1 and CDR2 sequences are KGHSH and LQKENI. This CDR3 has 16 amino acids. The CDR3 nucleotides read TGTGCCAGCTCACCACTTGTGTTGGATAGCACGGATACGCAGTATTTT. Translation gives CASSPLVLDSTDTQYF.

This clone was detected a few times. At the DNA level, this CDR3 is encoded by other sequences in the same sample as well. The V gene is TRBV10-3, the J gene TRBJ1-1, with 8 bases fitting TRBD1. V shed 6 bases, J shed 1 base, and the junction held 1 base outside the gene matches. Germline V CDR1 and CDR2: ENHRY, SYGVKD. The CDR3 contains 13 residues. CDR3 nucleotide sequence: TGTGCCATCAGGGGGACAGGGAACACTGAAGCTTTCTTT. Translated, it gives CAIRGTGNTEAFF.

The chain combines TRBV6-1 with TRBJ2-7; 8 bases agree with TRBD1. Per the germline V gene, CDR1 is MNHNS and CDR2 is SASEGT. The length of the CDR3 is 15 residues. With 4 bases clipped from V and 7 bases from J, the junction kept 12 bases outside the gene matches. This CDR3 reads CASSAGQGAVGEQYF. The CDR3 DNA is TGTGCCAGCAGTGCGGGTCAGGGGGCGGTGGGTGAGCAGTACTTC.

The CDR3 sequence: CASSTGTGKGYTF. CDR3 DNA: TGTGCCAGTAGTACCGGGACAGGGAAAGGCTACACCTTC. This rearrangement joins TRBV19 to TRBJ1-2; 9 positions match TRBD1. This CDR3 is 13 amino acids long. Losses at the gene ends were 4 bases for V and 8 bases for J; bases not matched to a gene: 5. Germline assignment: CDR1 LNHDA and CDR2 SQIVND (reference sequence). The complete variable domain, with remaining parts taken from reference TRBV19 and TRBJ1-2, reads DGGITQSPKYLFRKEGQNVTLSCEQNLNHDAMYWYRQDPGQGLRLIYYSQIVNDFQKGDIAEGYSVSREKKESFPLTVTSAQKNPTAFYLCASSTGTGKGYTFGSGTRLTVV.

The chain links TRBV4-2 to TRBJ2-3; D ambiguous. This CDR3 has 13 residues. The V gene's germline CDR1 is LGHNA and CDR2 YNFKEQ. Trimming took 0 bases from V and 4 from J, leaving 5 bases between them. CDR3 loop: CASSQELPDTQYF. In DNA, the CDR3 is TGTGCCAGCAGCCAAGAACTGCCAGATACGCAGTATTTT.

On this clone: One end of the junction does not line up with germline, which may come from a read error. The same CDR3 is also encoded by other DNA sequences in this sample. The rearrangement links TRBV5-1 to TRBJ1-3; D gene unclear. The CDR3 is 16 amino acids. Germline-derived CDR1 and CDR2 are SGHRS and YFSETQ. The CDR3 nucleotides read TGCGCCAGTAGCTCTCACCCATCGAACTCTGGAAACACCATATATTTT. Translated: CASSSHPSNSGNTIYF.

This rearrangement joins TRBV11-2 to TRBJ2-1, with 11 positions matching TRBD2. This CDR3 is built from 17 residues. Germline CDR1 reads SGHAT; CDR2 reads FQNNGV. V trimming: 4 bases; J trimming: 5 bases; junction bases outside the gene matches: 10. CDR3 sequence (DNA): TGTGCCAGCAGCTACCGACTAGCGGGGCCTAAAGACAATGAGCAGTTCTTC. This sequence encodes CASSYRLAGPKDNEQFF.

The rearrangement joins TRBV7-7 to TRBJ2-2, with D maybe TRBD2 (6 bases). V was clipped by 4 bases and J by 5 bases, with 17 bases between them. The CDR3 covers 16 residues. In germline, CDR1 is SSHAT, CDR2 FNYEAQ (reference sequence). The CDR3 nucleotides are TGTGCCAGCAGCTCTCAGGCGGGAACGGGAACCGGGGAGCTGTTTTTT. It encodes CASSSQAGTGTGELFF. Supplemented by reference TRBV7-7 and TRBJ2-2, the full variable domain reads GAGVSQSPRYKVTKRGQDVTLRCDPISSHATLYWYQQALGQGPEFLTYFNYEAQPDKSGLPSDRFSAERPEGSISTLTIQRTEQRDSAMYRCASSSQAGTGTGELFFGEGSRLTVL.

The CDR3 is CASSTGTAQETQYF. The CDR3 nucleotides read TGCGCCAGCAGCACGGGGACAGCTCAAGAGACCCAGTACTTC. The genes are TRBV5-1 and TRBJ2-5, with 7 bases lining up with TRBD1. The CDR3 covers 14 residues. V trimming: 4 bases; J trimming: 2 bases; junction bases outside the gene matches: 5. Germline lookup yields CDR1 SGHRS and CDR2 YFSETQ.